The TCR beta chain described here comes from a study of T cell repertoires in cytomegalovirus infection. Overall study context: Based on public TCR beta signatures, there were indications of CMV infection and of a matching HLA type.

TCRdb recomputed calls from the reads with MiXCR, one row per CDR3 protein. The sample lists 300,000 to 400,000 distinct CDR3 sequences; 9.5% were seen once. Overall study findings and caveats: The cumulative frequency of public TCR beta families distinguished individuals who carried CMV together with the relevant HLA. In two of eight donors, the top clonotype was HLA-C-restricted CMV-specific.

The CDR3 has 13 residues. J lost 6 bases, V lost 6 bases, and 5 bases had no gene match. Germline loops: CDR1 MNHEY, CDR2 SVGEGT. With respect to this clonotype: The antigen is undetermined. A single base separates this from a much larger clone, so it may be a read error.

The sequenced sample was PBMCs. The origin of this receptor is a human donor in good health (CMV status not recorded). Some clones in this sample may be carry-over from other donors' samples. The chain carries TRBV6-2 or TRBV6-3 and TRBJ2-7; TRBD2 matches 10 bases. Written as DNA, the CDR3 is TGTGCCAGCAGAAGCGGGAGGGCCCCCGAGCAGTACTTC. Amino acid sequence: CASRSGRAPEQYF.